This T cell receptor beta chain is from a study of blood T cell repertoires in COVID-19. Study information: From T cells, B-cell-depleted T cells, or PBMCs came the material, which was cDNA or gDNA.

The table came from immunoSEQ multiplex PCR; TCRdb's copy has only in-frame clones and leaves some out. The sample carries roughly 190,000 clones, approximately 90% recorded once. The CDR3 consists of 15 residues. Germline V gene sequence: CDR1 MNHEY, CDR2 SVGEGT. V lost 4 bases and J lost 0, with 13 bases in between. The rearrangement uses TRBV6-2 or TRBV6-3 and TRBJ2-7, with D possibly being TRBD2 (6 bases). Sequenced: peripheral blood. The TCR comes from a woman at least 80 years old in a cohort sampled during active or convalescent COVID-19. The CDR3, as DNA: TGTGCCAGCAGTTCCGGGACTTTCAGCTCCTACGAGCAGTACTTC. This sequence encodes CASSSGTFSSYEQYF.